Below, 17 T cell receptor beta chains from the same sample are listed, as sequenced in a study of blood T cells in healthy people across ages. Using a J-beta primer mix together with a sample-barcoded 5' primer, a second PCR was run for roughly 6 to 12 cycles. TCRdb fed the 5' RACE reads into MiXCR, producing one record per CDR3 protein. Of hundreds of thousands of distinct CDR3 sequences in the sample, roughly 53% are singletons; the top ten hold roughly 34%. Material for sequencing was blood. The receptors derive from a man in his 60s in good health.

This chain uses TRBV29-1 with TRBJ2-3; no clear D. Germline values: CDR1 SQVTM, CDR2 ANQGSEA. The length of the CDR3 is 14 residues. V gave up 7 bases and J gave up 2 bases, with 16 bases separating them. The CDR3 region has the DNA TGCAGCGCTCTAAGGTCGGCCCTCACAGATACGCAGTATTTT. It yields the protein CSALRSALTDTQYF.

V gene TRBV7-2 combines with J gene TRBJ1-4; D call uncertain. Germline CDR1 reads SGHTA; CDR2 reads FQGNSA. Trimming shortened V by 5 bases and J by 3 bases, and 16 bases separated the two germline ends. This CDR3 comprises 16 residues. The DNA of the CDR3 is TGTGCCAGCAGCGCCGTTTTTGGGCAGGCTAATGAAAAACTGTTTTTT. The encoded protein is CASSAVFGQANEKLFF.

J is TRBJ2-7 and V is TRBV29-1; 8 bases map to TRBD2. The CDR3 totals 14 residues. CDR1 is SQVTM, CDR2 ANQGSEA, per germline. With V trimmed by 2 bases and J by 2 bases, 5 bases remained unmatched. The CDR3: CSVEPSAGAYEQYF. In nucleotides, the CDR3 is TGCAGCGTTGAACCCTCAGCGGGAGCCTACGAGCAGTACTTC.

Details on this clonotype: With a much larger clone just one base away, this may be a read error. The V gene is TRBV29-1, the J gene TRBJ2-4; D might be TRBD2 (5 bases). The J call is uncertain, as TRBJ2-5 better fits the DNA end. Per germline, CDR1 SQVTM and CDR2 ANQGSEA. The CDR3 consists of 13 residues. CDR3 sequence reads: CSAGITGQETQYF. Written as DNA, the CDR3 is TGCAGCGCCGGCATAACGGGGCAAGAGACCCAGTACTTC.

V gene TRBV2 combines with J gene TRBJ1-1, with 7 bases lining up with TRBD1. V dropped 6 bases and J dropped 1; count of bases not matched to a gene: 8. Germline-derived CDR1 and CDR2 are SNHLY and FYNNEI. The CDR3 is 15 amino acids. The CDR3 loop reads CASSARTGSNTEAFF. The CDR3 DNA sequence: TGTGCCAGCAGCGCCCGGACAGGCTCGAACACTGAAGCTTTCTTT.

The rearrangement links TRBV20-1 to TRBJ2-7; D is possibly TRBD1 (5 bases). The end of the DNA fits TRBJ2-4 better, so the J call may be wrong. The CDR3 length is 16 residues. CDR1 and CDR2 (germline): DFQATT, SNEGSKA (reference sequence). CDR3 residues: CSASRTAALRGNIQYF. In DNA form, the CDR3 reads TGCAGTGCTAGTAGAACGGCGGCCCTAAGGGGAAACATTCAGTACTTC.

The CDR3 sequence is CASTGHIYEQYF. The CDR3 DNA reads TGTGCCAGCACGGGACACATCTACGAGCAGTACTTC. V and J are TRBV6-1 and TRBJ2-7; D is perhaps TRBD1 (6 bases). Germline lookup yields CDR1 MNHNS and CDR2 SASEGT. The CDR3 loop spans 12 amino acids. V dropped 7 bases and J dropped 3 bases, with 10 bases sitting between them.

The J gene is TRBJ1-1, the V gene TRBV20-1; D might be TRBD1 (5 bases). The V gene lost 3 bases and the J gene lost 4 bases, with 15 bases spanning the gap. The CDR3 is made up of 14 amino acids. Germline CDR1 is DFQATT and CDR2 is SNEGSKA (reference sequence). CDR3 coding DNA: TGCAGTGCTAGCGGGGGAGCCCTCGGCACTGAAGCTTTCTTT. Its protein is CSASGGALGTEAFF.

This chain joins TRBV18 and TRBJ1-1, with 9 bases that match TRBD1. With V trimmed by 8 bases and J by 4 bases, 8 bases remained unmatched. Germline values: CDR1 KGHSH, CDR2 LQKENI. CDR3 length equals 14 residues. The CDR3 here is CASRLDRGPTEAFF. The CDR3 DNA reads as TGTGCCAGCCGCCTGGACAGGGGTCCCACTGAAGCTTTCTTT.

V and J are TRBV6-2 or TRBV6-3 and TRBJ2-6; possibly TRBD1 or TRBD2 for D (5 bases each). Trimming took off 6 bases at V and 0 bases at J, with 18 bases between the two ends. The germline V gene encodes CDR1 MNHEY and CDR2 SVGEGT. This CDR3 has 18 residues. The CDR3 region is CASSRGVALPSGANVLTF. CDR3 sequence (DNA): TGTGCCAGCAGCAGAGGGGTAGCTCTGCCCTCTGGGGCCAACGTCCTGACTTTC.

This clonotype has only a few counts. The rearrangement links TRBV2 to TRBJ1-2; D not certain. V was cut by 6 bases and J by 5 bases, with 13 bases left in between. The germline gives CDR1 SNHLY, CDR2 FYNNEI. This CDR3 contains 13 residues. In DNA form, the CDR3 reads TGTGCCAGCAGCCGGGATCTTAATTATGGCTACACCTTC. Translating it yields CASSRDLNYGYTF.

This chain connects TRBV27 to TRBJ2-7, with a possible D match to TRBD2 (5 bases). V gave up 10 bases and J gave up 6 bases, with 13 bases separating them. Germline lookup yields CDR1 MNHEY and CDR2 SMNVEV (reference sequence). This CDR3 contains 11 residues. As DNA, the CDR3 is TGTGCCACCTCCCGGGGTTCCGAGCAGTACTTC. As protein: CATSRGSEQYF.

This clonotype was seen at least ten times. The chain is built from TRBV7-2 and TRBJ1-6; the D gene is possibly TRBD1 (5 bases). CDR3 length: 15 amino acids. CDR1 and CDR2 (germline): SGHTA, FQGNSA. The V and J ends lost 4 bases and 6 bases respectively, with 13 bases between them. The CDR3, as DNA: TGTGCCAGCAGCTCAAACGACAGTCCTAATTCACCCCTCCACTTT. Its translation: CASSSNDSPNSPLHF.

This clonotype was detected a few times. This chain uses TRBV10-1 with TRBJ2-2; TRBD2 is a possible D gene (6 bases). Per germline, CDR1 WNHNN and CDR2 SYGVQD (reference sequence). Deletions cut 8 bases from V and 6 bases from J, with 13 bases between. CDR3 size: 13 residues. The CDR3 region is CASGPGLPGELFF. CDR3 coding DNA: TGCGCCAGCGGCCCGGGACTCCCCGGGGAGCTGTTTTTT.

This sequence joins TRBV20-1 and TRBJ1-5; 8 bases are a match to TRBD1. The CDR3 contains 13 residues. Germline V gene sequence: CDR1 DFQATT, CDR2 SNEGSKA (reference sequence). With V trimmed by 5 bases and J by 5 bases, 5 bases remained unmatched. CDR3 nucleotides: TGCAGTGCTCGCGGACAGGGTGATCAGCCCCAGCATTTT. Amino acids: CSARGQGDQPQHF.

The V gene is TRBV6-1, the J gene TRBJ2-2; D ambiguous. The CDR3 runs 12 residues. Trimming cost V 8 bases and J 2 bases, with 6 bases left between them. CDR1 is MNHNS, CDR2 SASEGT, per germline. The CDR3 nucleotides are TGTGCCAGCTGGGGAAACACCGGGGAGCTGTTTTTT. Protein: CASWGNTGELFF.

This clonotype was detected only once. The chain has TRBV20-1 and TRBJ1-4, with 9 bases aligning to TRBD1. Per germline, CDR1 DFQATT and CDR2 SNEGSKA (reference sequence). CDR3 length: 15 amino acids. With 3 bases clipped from V and 7 bases from J, the junction kept 9 bases outside the gene matches. The CDR3: CSASPGTGLIEKLFF. The CDR3 DNA reads as TGCAGTGCTAGTCCCGGGACAGGGTTGATTGAAAAACTGTTTTTT.